Listed below are T cell receptor beta chains from one sample, sequenced in a study of cytomegalovirus exposure and HLA in healthy donors. Sequencing was performed with immunoSEQ multiplex PCR; in TCRdb, only in-frame clones are kept and a portion is missing. This sample has 90,000 to 110,000 clones; roughly 90% occur once, and the top ten carry more than 2%. Sequencing was done on a sample of PBMCs. The receptors were sampled from a woman between 18 and 29 years old in good health and CMV-seronegative. Both conserved end residues are part of each CDR3. Fields, in order: J gene, D gene, clone size, V gene, CDR3 DNA, CDR3 protein. D genes are given only for firm matches. The size of a clone is reported for some rows only, either as once, few or many, or as a class for expanded clones.

J gene: TRBJ2-3
D gene: -
clone size: -
V gene: TRBV9
CDR3 DNA: TGTGCCAGCAGCGTAGTCGGGAGCCCAGATACGCAGTATTTT
CDR3 protein: CASSVVGSPDTQYF

J gene: TRBJ1-3
D gene: TRBD1
clone size: -
V gene: TRBV19
CDR3 DNA: TGTGCCAGTAGTAGTCGGACAGGCCCTTTTTCTGGAAACACCATATATTTT
CDR3 protein: CASSSRTGPFSGNTIYF

J gene: TRBJ1-3
D gene: -
clone size: -
V gene: TRBV10-3
CDR3 DNA: TGTGCCATCAGCGACAGTAGCAGGGCCATATATTTT
CDR3 protein: CAISDSSRAIYF

J gene: TRBJ2-3
D gene: -
clone size: -
V gene: TRBV14
CDR3 DNA: TGTGCCAGCAGCCAAGTTAGTGTAACAGATACGCAGTATTTT
CDR3 protein: CASSQVSVTDTQYF

J gene: TRBJ2-2
D gene: TRBD1
clone size: -
V gene: TRBV27
CDR3 DNA: TGTGCCAGCAGTCCGACAGGGCGGGAGCTGTTTTTT
CDR3 protein: CASSPTGRELFF

J gene: TRBJ2-3
D gene: -
clone size: -
V gene: TRBV6-6
CDR3 DNA: TGTGCCAGCAGCCCCAGGGGGGCCGCGGGACCAGATACGCAGTATTTT
CDR3 protein: CASSPRGAAGPDTQYF

J gene: TRBJ2-3
D gene: -
clone size: -
V gene: TRBV21-1
CDR3 DNA: TGTGCCAGCAGCCCCACTCCTGGGCAGACAGATACGCAGTATTTT
CDR3 protein: CASSPTPGQTDTQYF

J gene: TRBJ2-7
D gene: -
clone size: -
V gene: TRBV28
CDR3 DNA: TGTGCCAGCAGTTTAAGGGGAAGCCGGGCTAACTACGAGCAGTACTTC
CDR3 protein: CASSLRGSRANYEQYF

J gene: TRBJ2-1
D gene: -
clone size: -
V gene: TRBV5-1
CDR3 DNA: TGCGCCAGCAGCTTAGGCCAGGTCTCGAATGAGCAGTTCTTC
CDR3 protein: CASSLGQVSNEQFF

J gene: TRBJ2-5
D gene: -
clone size: -
V gene: TRBV5-1
CDR3 DNA: TGCGCCAGCAGTTTCCTTCAAGAGACCCAGTACTTC
CDR3 protein: CASSFLQETQYF

J gene: TRBJ1-3
D gene: -
clone size: -
V gene: TRBV4-1
CDR3 DNA: TGCGCCAGCAGCCAGGGCCCCGGGACAAAAGGGACATCTGGAAACACCATATATTTT
CDR3 protein: CASSQGPGTKGTSGNTIYF

J gene: TRBJ2-7
D gene: -
clone size: once
V gene: TRBV20-1
CDR3 DNA: TGCAGTGCTAGGCCACTGACAGAGGAGTACTTC
CDR3 protein: CSARPLTEEYF

J gene: TRBJ2-7
D gene: TRBD2
clone size: -
V gene: TRBV4-1
CDR3 DNA: TGCGCCAGCAGCCAAGAAACCGGAGGTCTAGCGGGAGTGTACGAGCAGTACTTC
CDR3 protein: CASSQETGGLAGVYEQYF

J gene: TRBJ2-5
D gene: TRBD2
clone size: -
V gene: TRBV4-2
CDR3 DNA: TGTGCCAGCAGCCAAGGAAGTCTAGCGGGAGGAGGGCAAGAGACCCAGTACTTC
CDR3 protein: CASSQGSLAGGGQETQYF

J gene: TRBJ2-3
D gene: -
clone size: -
V gene: TRBV11-3
CDR3 DNA: TGTGCCAGCAGCTTCCACGCGACTACAGATACGCAGTATTTT
CDR3 protein: CASSFHATTDTQYF

J gene: TRBJ2-6
D gene: -
clone size: -
V gene: TRBV9
CDR3 DNA: TGTGCCAGCAGCGTAGGAGACAACGTCCTGACTTTC
CDR3 protein: CASSVGDNVLTF

J gene: TRBJ2-5
D gene: -
clone size: -
V gene: TRBV28
CDR3 DNA: TGTGCCACCGGAATAGCGGACTCCCAAGAGACCCAGTACTTC
CDR3 protein: CATGIADSQETQYF

J gene: TRBJ1-1
D gene: -
clone size: -
V gene: TRBV28
CDR3 DNA: TGTGCCAGCAGTTTAGAGGCGCGTAATAATGAAGCTTTCTTT
CDR3 protein: CASSLEARNNEAFF

J gene: TRBJ1-2
D gene: -
clone size: many
V gene: TRBV28
CDR3 DNA: TGTGCCAGCAGTTCAGGGAACTATGGCTACACCTTC
CDR3 protein: CASSSGNYGYTF

J gene: TRBJ2-4
D gene: TRBD1
clone size: -
V gene: TRBV7-3
CDR3 DNA: TGTGCCAGCAGCTCCACAGGGGTGGGCATTCAGTACTTC
CDR3 protein: CASSSTGVGIQYF

J gene: TRBJ1-1
D gene: TRBD1
clone size: -
V gene: TRBV5-1
CDR3 DNA: TGCGCCAGCAGCACGGACAGGGGCAACACTGAAGCTTTCTTT
CDR3 protein: CASSTDRGNTEAFF

J gene: TRBJ1-2
D gene: -
clone size: -
V gene: TRBV6-5
CDR3 DNA: TGTGCCAGCAGTTACTCCCCAGGGAATTATGGCTACACCTTC
CDR3 protein: CASSYSPGNYGYTF

J gene: TRBJ2-2
D gene: TRBD2
clone size: -
V gene: TRBV4-1
CDR3 DNA: TGCGCCAGCAGCCACGGACTAGCGGGGACTAAGGGCGGGGAGCTGTTTTTT
CDR3 protein: CASSHGLAGTKGGELFF

J gene: TRBJ2-2
D gene: TRBD1
clone size: -
V gene: TRBV18
CDR3 DNA: TGTGCCAGCTCACCGCCGACAGGGGCCCACGGGGAGCTGTTTTTT
CDR3 protein: CASSPPTGAHGELFF

J gene: TRBJ2-6
D gene: -
clone size: -
V gene: TRBV30
CDR3 DNA: TGTGCCTCCCAGGGTATTGGGGCCAACGTCCTGACTTTC
CDR3 protein: CASQGIGANVLTF

J gene: TRBJ1-2
D gene: -
clone size: -
V gene: TRBV7-9
CDR3 DNA: TGTGCCAGCAGCCTGATGGGCGGGACTATACCTTATGGCTACACCTTC
CDR3 protein: CASSLMGGTIPYGYTF

J gene: TRBJ2-1
D gene: -
clone size: -
V gene: TRBV11-3
CDR3 DNA: TGTGCCAGCAGCTTAGGACGGGGTAATCAGTTCTTC
CDR3 protein: CASSLGRGNQFF

J gene: TRBJ2-4
D gene: -
clone size: -
V gene: TRBV11-2
CDR3 DNA: TGTGCCAGCAGCTTAGGGCTAGGAAATATAAACATTCAGTACTTC
CDR3 protein: CASSLGLGNINIQYF

J gene: TRBJ2-2
D gene: TRBD2
clone size: -
V gene: TRBV6-6
CDR3 DNA: TGTGCCAGCAGTCCGGGACTAGCGGCCACCGGGGAGCTGTTTTTT
CDR3 protein: CASSPGLAATGELFF

J gene: TRBJ1-2
D gene: -
clone size: -
V gene: TRBV6-5
CDR3 DNA: TGTGCCAGCACCTCCCCAGGAGGGGGGGACTATGGCTACACCTTC
CDR3 protein: CASTSPGGGDYGYTF

J gene: TRBJ2-7
D gene: -
clone size: -
V gene: TRBV9
CDR3 DNA: TGTGCCAGCAGTGAAGGACCGACAGTCTCCTACGAGCAGTACTTC
CDR3 protein: CASSEGPTVSYEQYF

J gene: TRBJ1-2
D gene: -
clone size: -
V gene: TRBV10-2
CDR3 DNA: TGCGCCAGCAGTGAGGAGGGAGGTCTCCTGGGCTACACCTTC
CDR3 protein: CASSEEGGLLGYTF

J gene: TRBJ2-5
D gene: -
clone size: -
V gene: TRBV9
CDR3 DNA: TGTGCCAGCAGCGACCCGGGGGGCGTATGGGAGACCCAGTACTTC
CDR3 protein: CASSDPGGVWETQYF

J gene: TRBJ2-3
D gene: -
clone size: -
V gene: TRBV4-3
CDR3 DNA: TGCGCCAGCAGCTCTAGGGGTTTGACAGATACGCAGTATTTT
CDR3 protein: CASSSRGLTDTQYF

J gene: TRBJ1-2
D gene: -
clone size: -
V gene: TRBV7-2
CDR3 DNA: TGTGCCAGCAGCTTAGGGGGGGGGAATGGCTACACCTTC
CDR3 protein: CASSLGGGNGYTF